What follows describes a single TCR beta chain. This record comes from a study of blood T cell repertoires in COVID-19. Across the study: Samples taken during acute and convalescent COVID-19 were collected in the United States, Italy and Spain. The analysed material was cDNA or gDNA that came from T cells, B-cell-depleted T cells, or PBMCs.

Per the original methods: Amplification of reference gene primers was used by the study to estimate nucleated cell counts. Measured with immunoSEQ multiplex PCR; TCRdb has only the in-frame clones, and not every one. D and trimming come from the DNA, and the V and J calls and clone size come from that table. This sample has hundreds of thousands of clones; roughly 90% occur once, and the top ten carry around 7.9%. This CDR3 has 17 residues. Germline lookup yields CDR1 LGHNA and CDR2 YSLEER. The ends lost 0 bases at V and 6 bases at J; junction bases unmatched: 11. During active infection, Seattle patients enrolled and were then monitored through disease.

The gene calls are TRBV4-3 and TRBJ1-2; 9 bases are shared with TRBD1. The sequence was collected from a woman aged 70-85 years with COVID-19, enrolled during active disease. Sequencing was done on a sample of peripheral blood. The CDR3 region is CASSQDSSIQGAHGYTF. The CDR3 region has the DNA TGCGCCAGCAGCCAAGATTCATCAATACAGGGGGCCCATGGCTACACCTTC.